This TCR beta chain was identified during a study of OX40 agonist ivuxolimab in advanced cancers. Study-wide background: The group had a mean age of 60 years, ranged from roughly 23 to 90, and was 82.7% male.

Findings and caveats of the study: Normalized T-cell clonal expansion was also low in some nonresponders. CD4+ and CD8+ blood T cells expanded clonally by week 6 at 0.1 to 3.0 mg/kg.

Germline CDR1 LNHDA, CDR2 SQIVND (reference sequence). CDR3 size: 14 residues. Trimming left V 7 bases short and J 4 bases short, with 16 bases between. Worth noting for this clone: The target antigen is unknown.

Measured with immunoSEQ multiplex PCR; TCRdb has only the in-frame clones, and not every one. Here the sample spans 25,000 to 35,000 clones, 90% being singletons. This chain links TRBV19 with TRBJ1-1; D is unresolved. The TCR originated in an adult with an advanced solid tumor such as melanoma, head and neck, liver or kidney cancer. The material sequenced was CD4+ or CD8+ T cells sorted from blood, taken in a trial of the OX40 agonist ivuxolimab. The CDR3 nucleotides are TGTGCCAGTAACTTATACCCAATGGGCACTGAAGCTTTCTTT. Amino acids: CASNLYPMGTEAFF.